The rows below give T cell receptor beta chains drawn from one sample of a study of cytomegalovirus exposure and HLA in healthy donors. Data came from immunoSEQ multiplex PCR; TCRdb stores just in-frame clones and leaves some out. Of around 130,000 clones listed, roughly 70% are singletons. The sequenced sample was PBMCs. Receptors were obtained from a woman between 40 and 50 years old in good health and CMV-seropositive. CDR3s include the opening cysteine and the closing phenylalanine or tryptophan. Fields, in order: CDR3 length, V gene, clone size, D gene, J gene, CDR3 protein, CDR3 DNA. A D gene is named only where the DNA matches it firmly. A row's size may be missing; if present it is once, few, many or a size class.

cdr3_length: 12; v_call: TRBV2; clone_size: NA; d_call: TRBD1; j_call: TRBJ1-2; cdr3_aa: CASTQGNYGYTF; cdr3_nt: TGTGCCAGCACACAGGGGAACTATGGCTACACCTTC
cdr3_length: 15; v_call: TRBV5-4; clone_size: NA; d_call: NA; j_call: TRBJ1-2; cdr3_aa: CASSFVGRRTDGYTF; cdr3_nt: TGTGCCAGCAGCTTTGTCGGCAGGCGAACTGATGGCTACACCTTC
cdr3_length: 15; v_call: TRBV9; clone_size: NA; d_call: NA; j_call: TRBJ2-3; cdr3_aa: CASSVLLGGTDTQYF; cdr3_nt: TGTGCCAGCAGCGTATTACTCGGAGGCACAGATACGCAGTATTTT
cdr3_length: 16; v_call: TRBV5-4; clone_size: NA; d_call: NA; j_call: TRBJ1-2; cdr3_aa: CASSSRQGLFNYGYTF; cdr3_nt: TGTGCCAGCAGCTCCCGGCAGGGCCTCTTTAACTATGGCTACACCTTC
cdr3_length: 11; v_call: TRBV2; clone_size: NA; d_call: NA; j_call: TRBJ2-7; cdr3_aa: CASVQGYEQYF; cdr3_nt: TGTGCCAGTGTACAGGGCTACGAGCAGTACTTC
cdr3_length: 14; v_call: TRBV27; clone_size: NA; d_call: NA; j_call: TRBJ1-5; cdr3_aa: CASWRGGINQPQHF; cdr3_nt: TGTGCCAGCTGGCGGGGGGGGATCAATCAGCCCCAGCATTTT
cdr3_length: 13; v_call: TRBV29-1; clone_size: NA; d_call: TRBD1; j_call: TRBJ1-5; cdr3_aa: CSVSTGRNQPQHF; cdr3_nt: TGCAGCGTCTCGACAGGGCGCAATCAGCCCCAGCATTTT
cdr3_length: 16; v_call: TRBV7-3; clone_size: NA; d_call: TRBD2; j_call: TRBJ2-3; cdr3_aa: CASSIGTSLSADTQYF; cdr3_nt: TGTGCCAGCAGCATCGGGACTAGTCTCTCGGCAGATACGCAGTATTTT
cdr3_length: 16; v_call: TRBV18; clone_size: NA; d_call: TRBD1; j_call: TRBJ1-3; cdr3_aa: CASSPGQGSSGNTIYF; cdr3_nt: TGTGCCAGCTCACCGGGACAGGGGAGCTCTGGAAACACCATATATTTT
cdr3_length: 15; v_call: TRBV5-4; clone_size: NA; d_call: NA; j_call: TRBJ2-2; cdr3_aa: CASRAGQLRTGELFF; cdr3_nt: TGTGCCAGCAGGGCGGGACAGCTAAGAACCGGGGAGCTGTTTTTT
cdr3_length: 13; v_call: TRBV13; clone_size: NA; d_call: NA; j_call: TRBJ2-5; cdr3_aa: CASSLVRAAAQYF; cdr3_nt: TGTGCCAGCAGCTTAGTCAGGGCCGCGGCCCAGTACTTC
cdr3_length: 15; v_call: TRBV7-9; clone_size: NA; d_call: NA; j_call: TRBJ1-1; cdr3_aa: CASSDRQEVDTEAFF; cdr3_nt: TGTGCCAGCAGCGATCGACAGGAGGTGGACACTGAAGCTTTCTTT
cdr3_length: 18; v_call: TRBV27; clone_size: NA; d_call: TRBD2; j_call: TRBJ2-2; cdr3_aa: CASDIRFCGGMNTGELFF; cdr3_nt: TGTGCCAGCGATATCCGATTCTGCGGGGGAATGAACACCGGGGAGCTGTTTTTT
cdr3_length: 15; v_call: TRBV6-5; clone_size: NA; d_call: NA; j_call: TRBJ1-1; cdr3_aa: CASSYSSTGYTEAFF; cdr3_nt: TGTGCCAGCAGTTACTCGAGCACAGGCTACACTGAAGCTTTCTTT
cdr3_length: 12; v_call: TRBV30; clone_size: NA; d_call: TRBD1; j_call: TRBJ1-2; cdr3_aa: CAWSASGGGYTF; cdr3_nt: TGTGCCTGGAGTGCCTCAGGGGGCGGCTACACCTTC
cdr3_length: 16; v_call: TRBV7-2; clone_size: NA; d_call: NA; j_call: TRBJ1-2; cdr3_aa: CASSLGSRTINYGYTF; cdr3_nt: TGTGCCAGCAGCTTAGGGAGCAGAACCATTAACTATGGCTACACCTTC
cdr3_length: 15; v_call: TRBV6-1; clone_size: NA; d_call: NA; j_call: TRBJ1-5; cdr3_aa: CASSEAEYSNQPQHF; cdr3_nt: TGTGCCAGCAGTGAAGCGGAGTATAGCAATCAGCCCCAGCATTTT
cdr3_length: 13; v_call: TRBV15; clone_size: NA; d_call: NA; j_call: TRBJ2-3; cdr3_aa: CATTLGGSDTQYF; cdr3_nt: TGTGCCACCACACTGGGGGGTTCGGATACGCAGTATTTT
cdr3_length: 17; v_call: TRBV5-4; clone_size: once; d_call: TRBD2; j_call: TRBJ2-5; cdr3_aa: CASSLMPSGGSSETQYF; cdr3_nt: TGTGCCAGCAGCTTGATGCCAAGCGGGGGGTCGTCGGAGACCCAGTACTTC
cdr3_length: 12; v_call: TRBV10-3; clone_size: NA; d_call: NA; j_call: TRBJ2-1; cdr3_aa: CAIRPTSNEQFF; cdr3_nt: TGTGCCATCAGACCCACTAGCAATGAGCAGTTCTTC
cdr3_length: 16; v_call: TRBV28; clone_size: NA; d_call: TRBD2; j_call: TRBJ2-2; cdr3_aa: CASSLPGLAEGGELFF; cdr3_nt: TGTGCCAGCAGTTTACCGGGACTAGCGGAGGGCGGGGAGCTGTTTTTT
cdr3_length: 15; v_call: TRBV7-6; clone_size: NA; d_call: TRBD1; j_call: TRBJ1-2; cdr3_aa: CASSARQGANYGYTF; cdr3_nt: TGTGCCAGCAGCGCCCGACAGGGGGCTAACTATGGCTACACCTTC
cdr3_length: 13; v_call: TRBV29-1; clone_size: NA; d_call: NA; j_call: TRBJ2-7; cdr3_aa: CSVEGQGHYEQYF; cdr3_nt: TGCAGCGTTGAAGGGCAGGGACACTACGAGCAGTACTTC
cdr3_length: 13; v_call: TRBV6-6; clone_size: few; d_call: TRBD1; j_call: TRBJ1-2; cdr3_aa: CASSPRDSYGYTF; cdr3_nt: TGTGCCAGCAGTCCCCGGGACAGCTATGGCTACACCTTC
cdr3_length: 14; v_call: TRBV6-5; clone_size: NA; d_call: TRBD2; j_call: TRBJ2-1; cdr3_aa: CASSYSSGGGEQFF; cdr3_nt: TGTGCCAGCAGTTACTCCAGTGGGGGGGGTGAGCAGTTCTTC
cdr3_length: 13; v_call: TRBV5-6; clone_size: few; d_call: NA; j_call: TRBJ1-1; cdr3_aa: CASSLVGRTEAFF; cdr3_nt: TGTGCCAGCAGCTTGGTAGGGAGGACTGAAGCTTTCTTT
cdr3_length: 17; v_call: TRBV2; clone_size: NA; d_call: NA; j_call: TRBJ1-6; cdr3_aa: CASSVWVPGGVNSPLHF; cdr3_nt: TGTGCCAGCAGTGTATGGGTACCCGGAGGGGTTAATTCACCCCTCCACTTT
cdr3_length: 12; v_call: TRBV18; clone_size: NA; d_call: NA; j_call: TRBJ2-1; cdr3_aa: CASSPREAEQFF; cdr3_nt: TGTGCCAGCTCACCGAGAGAGGCTGAGCAGTTCTTC
cdr3_length: 14; v_call: TRBV7-6; clone_size: once; d_call: NA; j_call: TRBJ2-7; cdr3_aa: CASSLRENTYEQYF; cdr3_nt: TGTGCCAGCAGCTTACGGGAAAACACCTACGAGCAGTACTTC
cdr3_length: 12; v_call: TRBV19; clone_size: NA; d_call: NA; j_call: TRBJ2-1; cdr3_aa: CASTRGYNEQFF; cdr3_nt: TGTGCCAGTACTCGCGGTTACAATGAGCAGTTCTTC
cdr3_length: 14; v_call: TRBV19; clone_size: NA; d_call: NA; j_call: TRBJ1-1; cdr3_aa: CASTPPVGGTEAFF; cdr3_nt: TGTGCCAGTACTCCCCCGGTGGGGGGCACTGAAGCTTTCTTT
cdr3_length: 12; v_call: TRBV27; clone_size: NA; d_call: NA; j_call: TRBJ1-2; cdr3_aa: CASREGGDGYTF; cdr3_nt: TGTGCCAGCCGTGAAGGAGGAGATGGCTACACCTTC
cdr3_length: 20; v_call: TRBV9; clone_size: NA; d_call: TRBD2; j_call: TRBJ2-3; cdr3_aa: CASSVDPLGLAGGYTDTQYF; cdr3_nt: TGTGCCAGCAGCGTAGACCCCCTCGGACTAGCGGGGGGGTATACAGATACGCAGTATTTT
cdr3_length: 15; v_call: TRBV27; clone_size: NA; d_call: NA; j_call: TRBJ2-2; cdr3_aa: CASSALSWNTGELFF; cdr3_nt: TGTGCCAGCAGTGCCCTCAGTTGGAACACCGGGGAGCTGTTTTTT
cdr3_length: 15; v_call: TRBV6-6; clone_size: NA; d_call: NA; j_call: TRBJ1-3; cdr3_aa: CASSYDRVSGNTIYF; cdr3_nt: TGTGCCAGCAGTTACGACAGAGTATCTGGAAACACCATATATTTT
cdr3_length: 15; v_call: TRBV14; clone_size: NA; d_call: TRBD2; j_call: TRBJ2-1; cdr3_aa: CASSLGLAAGAEQFF; cdr3_nt: TGTGCCAGCAGCTTGGGACTAGCCGCCGGGGCTGAGCAGTTCTTC
cdr3_length: 15; v_call: TRBV5-8; clone_size: NA; d_call: TRBD1; j_call: TRBJ1-1; cdr3_aa: CASSLMTGGNTEAFF; cdr3_nt: TGTGCCAGCAGCTTGATGACAGGGGGCAACACTGAAGCTTTCTTT
cdr3_length: 10; v_call: TRBV10-3; clone_size: NA; d_call: NA; j_call: TRBJ2-7; cdr3_aa: CAITMAEQYF; cdr3_nt: TGTGCCATCACAATGGCTGAGCAGTACTTC
cdr3_length: 17; v_call: TRBV7-2; clone_size: NA; d_call: TRBD2; j_call: TRBJ2-6; cdr3_aa: CASGKAGELAGANVLTF; cdr3_nt: TGTGCCAGCGGCAAAGCGGGAGAGTTAGCTGGGGCCAACGTCCTGACTTTC
cdr3_length: 17; v_call: TRBV15; clone_size: NA; d_call: TRBD2; j_call: TRBJ2-2; cdr3_aa: CATSRVGGGRNTGELFF; cdr3_nt: TGTGCCACCAGCAGAGTTGGGGGAGGGAGAAACACCGGGGAGCTGTTTTTT
cdr3_length: 17; v_call: TRBV4-2; clone_size: few; d_call: NA; j_call: TRBJ1-2; cdr3_aa: CASSQVETSTKNYGYTF; cdr3_nt: TGTGCCAGCAGCCAAGTCGAGACTTCTACCAAAAACTATGGCTACACCTTC
cdr3_length: 14; v_call: TRBV9; clone_size: NA; d_call: NA; j_call: TRBJ2-2; cdr3_aa: CASSVVRGSGELFF; cdr3_nt: TGTGCCAGCAGCGTAGTGCGGGGCTCCGGGGAGCTGTTTTTT
cdr3_length: 15; v_call: TRBV5-1; clone_size: NA; d_call: NA; j_call: TRBJ2-5; cdr3_aa: CASSWGEQGVETQYF; cdr3_nt: TGCGCCAGCAGCTGGGGGGAGCAGGGGGTAGAGACCCAGTACTTC
cdr3_length: 13; v_call: TRBV6-1; clone_size: NA; d_call: NA; j_call: TRBJ1-5; cdr3_aa: CASSLDRDQPQHF; cdr3_nt: TGTGCCAGCAGTCTCGACAGAGATCAGCCCCAGCATTTT
cdr3_length: 13; v_call: TRBV9; clone_size: NA; d_call: TRBD1; j_call: TRBJ1-2; cdr3_aa: CASSVDREGGYTF; cdr3_nt: TGTGCCAGCAGCGTGGACAGGGAAGGAGGCTACACCTTC
cdr3_length: 16; v_call: TRBV19; clone_size: few; d_call: TRBD1; j_call: TRBJ1-1; cdr3_aa: CASSSISGGKNTEAFF; cdr3_nt: TGTGCCAGTAGTAGCATATCAGGGGGCAAGAACACTGAAGCTTTCTTT